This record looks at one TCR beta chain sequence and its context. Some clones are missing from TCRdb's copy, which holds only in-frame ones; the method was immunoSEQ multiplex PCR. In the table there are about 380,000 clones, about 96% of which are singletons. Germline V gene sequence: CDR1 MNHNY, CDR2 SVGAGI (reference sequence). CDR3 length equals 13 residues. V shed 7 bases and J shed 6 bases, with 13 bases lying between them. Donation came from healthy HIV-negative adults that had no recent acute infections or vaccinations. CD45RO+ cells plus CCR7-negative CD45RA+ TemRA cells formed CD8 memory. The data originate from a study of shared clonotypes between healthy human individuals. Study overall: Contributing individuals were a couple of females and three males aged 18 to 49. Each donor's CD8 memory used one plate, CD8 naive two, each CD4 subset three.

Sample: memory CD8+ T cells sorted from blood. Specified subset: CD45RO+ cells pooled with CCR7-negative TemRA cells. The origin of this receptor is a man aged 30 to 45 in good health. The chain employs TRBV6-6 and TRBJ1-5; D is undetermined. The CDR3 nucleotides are TGTGCCAGCAAGTCAGAACTAATTCAGCCCCAGCATTTT. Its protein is CASKSELIQPQHF.